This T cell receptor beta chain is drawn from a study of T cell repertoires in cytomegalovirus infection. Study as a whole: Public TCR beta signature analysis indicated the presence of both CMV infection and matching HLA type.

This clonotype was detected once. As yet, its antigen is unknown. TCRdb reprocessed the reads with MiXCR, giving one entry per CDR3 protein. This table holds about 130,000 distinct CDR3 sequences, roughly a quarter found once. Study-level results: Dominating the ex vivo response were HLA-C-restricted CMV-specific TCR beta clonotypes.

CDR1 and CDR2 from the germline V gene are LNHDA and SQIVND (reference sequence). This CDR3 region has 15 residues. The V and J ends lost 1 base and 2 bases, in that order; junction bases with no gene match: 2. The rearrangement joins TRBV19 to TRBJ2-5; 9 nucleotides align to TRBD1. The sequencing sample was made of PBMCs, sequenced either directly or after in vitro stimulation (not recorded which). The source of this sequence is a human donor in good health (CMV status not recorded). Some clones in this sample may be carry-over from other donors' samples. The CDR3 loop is CASSIAGTGQETQYF. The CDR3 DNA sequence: TGTGCCAGTAGTATAGCAGGGACAGGGCAAGAGACCCAGTACTTC. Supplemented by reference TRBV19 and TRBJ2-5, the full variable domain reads DGGITQSPKYLFRKEGQNVTLSCEQNLNHDAMYWYRQDPGQGLRLIYYSQIVNDFQKGDIAEGYSVSREKKESFPLTVTSAQKNPTAFYLCASSIAGTGQETQYFGPGTRLLVL.